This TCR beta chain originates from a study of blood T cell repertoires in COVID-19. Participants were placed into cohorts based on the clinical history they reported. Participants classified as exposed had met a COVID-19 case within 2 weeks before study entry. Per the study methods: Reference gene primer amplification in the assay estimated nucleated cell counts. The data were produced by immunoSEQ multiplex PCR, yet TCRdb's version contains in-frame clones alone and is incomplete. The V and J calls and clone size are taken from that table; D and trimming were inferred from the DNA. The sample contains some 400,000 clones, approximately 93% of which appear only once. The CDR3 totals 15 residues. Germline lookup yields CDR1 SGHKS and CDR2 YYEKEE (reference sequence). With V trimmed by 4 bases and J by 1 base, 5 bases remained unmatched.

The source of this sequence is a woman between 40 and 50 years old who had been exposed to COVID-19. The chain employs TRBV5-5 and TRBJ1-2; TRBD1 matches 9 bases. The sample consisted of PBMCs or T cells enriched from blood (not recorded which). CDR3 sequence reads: CASSAGDRVNYGYTF. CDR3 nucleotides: TGTGCCAGCAGCGCTGGGGACAGGGTTAACTATGGCTACACCTTC.